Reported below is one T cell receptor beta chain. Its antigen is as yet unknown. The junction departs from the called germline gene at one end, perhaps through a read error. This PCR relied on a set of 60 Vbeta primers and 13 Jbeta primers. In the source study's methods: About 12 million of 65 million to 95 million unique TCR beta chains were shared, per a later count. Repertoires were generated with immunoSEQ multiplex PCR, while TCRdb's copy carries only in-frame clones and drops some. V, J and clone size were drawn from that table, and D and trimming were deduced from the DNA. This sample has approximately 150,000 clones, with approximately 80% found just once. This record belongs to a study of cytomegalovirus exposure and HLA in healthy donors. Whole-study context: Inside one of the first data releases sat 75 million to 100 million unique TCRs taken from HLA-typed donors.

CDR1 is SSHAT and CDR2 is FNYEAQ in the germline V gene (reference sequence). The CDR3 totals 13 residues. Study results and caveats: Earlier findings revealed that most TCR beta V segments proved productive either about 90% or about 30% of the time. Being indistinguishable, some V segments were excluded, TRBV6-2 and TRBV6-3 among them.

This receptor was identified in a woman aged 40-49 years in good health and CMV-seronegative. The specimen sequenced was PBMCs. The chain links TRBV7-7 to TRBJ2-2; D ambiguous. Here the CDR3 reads CASSELPNRELFF. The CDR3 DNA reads TGTGCTAGCAGCGAACTTCCTAACCGGGAGCTGTTTTTT.